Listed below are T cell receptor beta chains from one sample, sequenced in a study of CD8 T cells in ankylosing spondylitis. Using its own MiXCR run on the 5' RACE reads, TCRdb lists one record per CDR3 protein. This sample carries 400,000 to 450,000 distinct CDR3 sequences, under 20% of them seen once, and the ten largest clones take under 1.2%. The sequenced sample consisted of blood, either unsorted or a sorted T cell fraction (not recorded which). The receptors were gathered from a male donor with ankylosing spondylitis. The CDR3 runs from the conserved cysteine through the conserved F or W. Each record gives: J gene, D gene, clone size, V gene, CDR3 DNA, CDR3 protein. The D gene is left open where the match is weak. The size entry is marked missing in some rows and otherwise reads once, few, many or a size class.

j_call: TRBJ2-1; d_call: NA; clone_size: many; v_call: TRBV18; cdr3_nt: TGTGCCAGCTCAAGCCGGCCCGTTGGAGACACCTTTTACGATGAGCAGTTCTTC; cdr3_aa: CASSSRPVGDTFYDEQFF
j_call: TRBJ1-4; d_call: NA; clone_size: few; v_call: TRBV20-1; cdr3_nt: TGCAGTGCCCCCCAAGGGGAAAAACTGTTTTTT; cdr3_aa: CSAPQGEKLFF
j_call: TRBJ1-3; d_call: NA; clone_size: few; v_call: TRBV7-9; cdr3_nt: TGTGCCAGCAGCTTATTTGAGGGTACCGGAAACACCATATATTTT; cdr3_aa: CASSLFEGTGNTIYF
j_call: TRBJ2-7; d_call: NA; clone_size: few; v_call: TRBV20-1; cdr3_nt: TGCAGTGCTAGGGGCCCAGGGGCCTACGAGCAGTACTTC; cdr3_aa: CSARGPGAYEQYF
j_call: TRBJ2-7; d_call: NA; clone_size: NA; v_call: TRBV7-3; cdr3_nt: TGTGCCAGCAGCTTAACGCCAGGCACCTACGAGCAGTACTTC; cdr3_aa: CASSLTPGTYEQYF
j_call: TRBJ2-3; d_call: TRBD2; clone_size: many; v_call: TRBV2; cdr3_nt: TGTGCCAGCAGTTCTAGCGGGGGGCCCAGCACAGATACGCAGTATTTT; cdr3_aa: CASSSSGGPSTDTQYF
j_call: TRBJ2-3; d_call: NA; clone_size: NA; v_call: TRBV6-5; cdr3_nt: TGTGCCAGCAGTTACCGGATTAACCGGGGACTTAGGGACACAGATACGCAGTATTTT; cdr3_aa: CASSYRINRGLRDTDTQYF
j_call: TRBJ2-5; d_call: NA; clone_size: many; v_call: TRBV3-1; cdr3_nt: TGTGCCAGCAGCCAAGAGACCCAGTACTTC; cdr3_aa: CASSQETQYF
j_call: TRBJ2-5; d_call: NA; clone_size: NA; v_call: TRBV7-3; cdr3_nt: TGTGCCAGCAGCTTAACGGCCCAAGGAGAGACCCAGTACTTC; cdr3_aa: CASSLTAQGETQYF
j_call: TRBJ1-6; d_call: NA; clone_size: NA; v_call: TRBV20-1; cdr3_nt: TGCAGTGCTAGAGATCAGGGCCAAATCGAATTCCCCCTCCACTTT; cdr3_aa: CSARDQGQIEFPLHF
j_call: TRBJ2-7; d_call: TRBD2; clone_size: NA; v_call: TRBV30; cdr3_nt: TGTGCCTGGAACCCTCTAGCTTTCGGGGGGGCCGACGAGCAGTACTTC; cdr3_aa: CAWNPLAFGGADEQYF
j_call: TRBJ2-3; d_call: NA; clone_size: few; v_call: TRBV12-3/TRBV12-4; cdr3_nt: TGTGCCATCTGTTTAAATCGATTTGCGGAGGGGACCACAGATACGCAGTATTTT; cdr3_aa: CAICLNRFAEGTTDTQYF
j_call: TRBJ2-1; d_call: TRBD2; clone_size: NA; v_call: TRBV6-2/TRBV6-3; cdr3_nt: TGTGCCAGCAGTTACTCGAAGGGACTAGCGGGGCACACAGGTCGGGGGCAGTTCTTC; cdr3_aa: CASSYSKGLAGHTGRGQFF
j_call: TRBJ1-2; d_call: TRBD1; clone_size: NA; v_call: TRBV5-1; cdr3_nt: TGCGCCAGCAGCTTCGGGGAAGGAGGCAGGGGGCCCGACTATGGCTACACCTTC; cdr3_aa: CASSFGEGGRGPDYGYTF
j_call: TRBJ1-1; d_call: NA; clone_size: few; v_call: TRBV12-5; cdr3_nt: TGTGCTAGTGGTTTGGAGGACAGTAGGATTCGGAACACTGAAGCTTTCTTT; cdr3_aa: CASGLEDSRIRNTEAFF
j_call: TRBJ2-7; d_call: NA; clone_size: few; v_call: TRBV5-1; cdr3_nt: TGCGCCAGCAGCTTAGTAGGGGACGAGCAGTACTTC; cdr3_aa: CASSLVGDEQYF
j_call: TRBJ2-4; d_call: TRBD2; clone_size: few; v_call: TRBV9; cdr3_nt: TGTGCCAGCAGCCCCGGGACTAGCGGGAGAGGTGACATTCAGTACTTC; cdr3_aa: CASSPGTSGRGDIQYF
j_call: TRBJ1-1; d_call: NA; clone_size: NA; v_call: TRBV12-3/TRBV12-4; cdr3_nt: TGTGCCAGCAGTTTAGTGGCCTCAAAAGCTTTCTTT; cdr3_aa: CASSLVASKAFF
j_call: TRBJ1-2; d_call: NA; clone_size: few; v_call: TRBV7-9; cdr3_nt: TGTGCCAGCAGCTTAGGCGAGACATCCGAAGATGGCTACACCTTC; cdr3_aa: CASSLGETSEDGYTF
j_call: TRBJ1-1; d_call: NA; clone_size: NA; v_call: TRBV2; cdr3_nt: TGTGCCAGCAGTGGTCGGGTTTCGTCCACTGAAGCTTTCTTT; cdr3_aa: CASSGRVSSTEAFF
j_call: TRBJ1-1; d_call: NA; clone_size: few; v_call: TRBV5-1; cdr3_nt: TGCGCCAGCAGCCCTCTATCGCAGGCCTGGCGGAACACTGAAGCTTTCTTT; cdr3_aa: CASSPLSQAWRNTEAFF
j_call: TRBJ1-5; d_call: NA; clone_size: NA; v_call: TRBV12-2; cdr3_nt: TGTGCAAGTCGCTTCCGAGTCGGACCGAGGACAGGGGGCCTCCTTGAACCCCAGCATTTT; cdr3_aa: CASRFRVGPRTGGLLEPQHF
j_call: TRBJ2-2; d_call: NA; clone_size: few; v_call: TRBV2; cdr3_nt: TGTGCCAGCAGTGAATCCGGGGAGCTGTTTTTT; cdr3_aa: CASSESGELFF
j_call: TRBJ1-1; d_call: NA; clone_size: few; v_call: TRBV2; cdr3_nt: TGTGCCAGCAGGGGCAGGGGCATTGGAGTTGGTACTGAAGCTTTCTTT; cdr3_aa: CASRGRGIGVGTEAFF
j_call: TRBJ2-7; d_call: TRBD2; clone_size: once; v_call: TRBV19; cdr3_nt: TGTGCCAGTAGTGTCCAAGCGGGAGGGCGGTACGAGCAGTACTTC; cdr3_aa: CASSVQAGGRYEQYF
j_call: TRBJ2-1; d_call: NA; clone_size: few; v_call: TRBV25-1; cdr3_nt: TGTGCCAGCAGTGAAGGAGGGACGGTATACAATGAGCAGTTCTTC; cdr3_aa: CASSEGGTVYNEQFF
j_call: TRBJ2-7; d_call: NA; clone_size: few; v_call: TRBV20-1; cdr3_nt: TGCAGTGCCCGGCAGGCCCACTACGAGCAGTACTTC; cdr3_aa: CSARQAHYEQYF
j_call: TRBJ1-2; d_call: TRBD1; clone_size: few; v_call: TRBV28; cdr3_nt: TGTGCCAGCAGTCCTCAACAGGGGGCGAGCTACACCTTC; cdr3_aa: CASSPQQGASYTF
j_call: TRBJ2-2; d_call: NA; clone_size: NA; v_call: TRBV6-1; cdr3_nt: TGTGCCAGCAGGCAGGACACCGGGGAGCTGTTTTTT; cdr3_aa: CASRQDTGELFF
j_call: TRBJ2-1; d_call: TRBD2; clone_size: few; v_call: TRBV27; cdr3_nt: TGTGCCAGCAGTCCCAGATGGGAGGGCTCCTACAATGAGCAGTTCTTC; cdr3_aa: CASSPRWEGSYNEQFF
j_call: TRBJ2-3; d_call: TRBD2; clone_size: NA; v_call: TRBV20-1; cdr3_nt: TGCAGTGCTAGATGGGGGGCTAGCGGGGGCACAGATACGCAGTATTTT; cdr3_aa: CSARWGASGGTDTQYF
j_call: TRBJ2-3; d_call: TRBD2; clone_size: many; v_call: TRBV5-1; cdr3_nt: TGCGCCAGCAGCCATCAGCGGGAGGGTATTAATACGCAGTATTTT; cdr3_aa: CASSHQREGINTQYF
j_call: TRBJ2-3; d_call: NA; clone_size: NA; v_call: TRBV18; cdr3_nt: TGTGCCAGCTCACGCCTTACCACAGATACGCAGTATTTT; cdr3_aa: CASSRLTTDTQYF
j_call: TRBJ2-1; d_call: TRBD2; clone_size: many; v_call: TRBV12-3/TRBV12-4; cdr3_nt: TGTGCCAGCAGTTCGGAGACTAGCGGGAGGGGGCTTGAGCAGTTCTTC; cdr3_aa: CASSSETSGRGLEQFF
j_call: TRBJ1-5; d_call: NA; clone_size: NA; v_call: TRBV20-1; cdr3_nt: TGCAGTGCTAGTCTGAGGGGGGCCCCGAATCAGCCCCAGCATTTT; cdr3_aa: CSASLRGAPNQPQHF